This T cell receptor (beta chain) emerged from a study of CD8 T cells in Susac syndrome. Study overall: Susac syndrome patients were untreated, on corticosteroids with some adding intravenous immunoglobulin, or on intravenous immunoglobulin only. Overall study findings and caveats: Individuals included in the TCR sequencing and HLA analysis were acknowledged by the study to be relatively few in number.

Concerning this clonotype itself: What it binds is not known.

Random hexamers primed reverse transcription of about 0.5 to 1 ug RNA. TCRdb re-called the immunoSEQ multiplex PCR reads with MiXCR, one entry per CDR3 protein. The sample includes 85,000 to 130,000 distinct CDR3 sequences, approximately 93% seen only once; the top ten take 0.4% to 0.5%. With 3 bases removed from V and 4 bases from J, the gap between germline ends came to 20 bases. Germline V gives CDR1 SGDLS, CDR2 YYNGEE. CDR3 size: 16 residues. The sample consisted of CD8+ T cells from PBMCs. The rearrangement uses TRBV9 and TRBJ2-7; either TRBD1 or TRBD2 may fit D (6 bases each). The sequence was collected from a human donor with Susac syndrome. CDR3: CASSAGAGTTNYEQYF. CDR3 coding DNA: TGTGCCAGCAGCGCGGGGGCCGGGACGACGAATTACGAGCAGTACTTC.